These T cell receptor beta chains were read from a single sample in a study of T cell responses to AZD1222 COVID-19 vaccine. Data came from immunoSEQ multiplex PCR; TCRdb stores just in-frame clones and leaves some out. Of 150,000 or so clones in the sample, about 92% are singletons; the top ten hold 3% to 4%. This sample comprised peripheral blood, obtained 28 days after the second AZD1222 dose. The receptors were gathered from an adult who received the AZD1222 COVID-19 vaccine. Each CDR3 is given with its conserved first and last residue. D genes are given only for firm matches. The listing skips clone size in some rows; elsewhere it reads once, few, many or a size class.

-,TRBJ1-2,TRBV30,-,TGTGCCTGGAGTGTAGAGGGCCTCTATGGCTACACCTTC,CAWSVEGLYGYTF
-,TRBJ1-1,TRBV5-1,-,TGCGCCAGCAGCTTGCTGGGCAGGCTGAACACTGAAGCTTTCTTT,CASSLLGRLNTEAFF
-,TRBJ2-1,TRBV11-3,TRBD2,TGTGCCAGCAGCCTTGGGACTAGCGGGTCCAATGAGCAGTTCTTC,CASSLGTSGSNEQFF
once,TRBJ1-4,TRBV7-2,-,TGTGCCAGCAGCCTCGGGGGGGGAAATGAAAAACTGTTTTTT,CASSLGGGNEKLFF
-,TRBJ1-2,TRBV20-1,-,TGCAGTGCTTACAAGGACGGTGGCTACACCTTC,CSAYKDGGYTF
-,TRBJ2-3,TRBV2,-,TGTGCCAGCACGCGGGATTATGGAGATACGCAGTATTTT,CASTRDYGDTQYF
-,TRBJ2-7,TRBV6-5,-,TGTGCCAGCAGCCGGCCCCTTTTTGAGCAGTACTTC,CASSRPLFEQYF
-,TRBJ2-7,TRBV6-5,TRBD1,TGTGCCAGCAGTTCCGGACAGGGGGCTTTCTACGAGCAGTACTTC,CASSSGQGAFYEQYF
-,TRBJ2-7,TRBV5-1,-,TGCGCCAGCAGCTTGGTTATAGGTGGCGAGCAGTACTTC,CASSLVIGGEQYF
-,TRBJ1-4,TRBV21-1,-,TGTGCCAGCAGCAAAGCATCCTCCCCCGGAAAACTGTTTTTT,CASSKASSPGKLFF
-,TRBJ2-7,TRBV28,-,TGTGCCAGCAGTACCCACTACGAGCAGTACTTC,CASSTHYEQYF
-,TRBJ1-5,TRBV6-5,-,TGTGCCAGCAGTTACTCAAGGCAGGGGTTCGGTCAGCCCCAGCATTTT,CASSYSRQGFGQPQHF
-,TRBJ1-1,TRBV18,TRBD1,TGTGCCAGCTCACCAATCAGGGACAGTGAAGCTTTCTTT,CASSPIRDSEAFF
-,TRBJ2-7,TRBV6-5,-,TGTGCCAGCGGGGAGACCTACGAGCAGTACTTC,CASGETYEQYF
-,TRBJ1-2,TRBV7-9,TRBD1,TGTGCCAGCAGCACACAGGGGGATCAGACCTATGGCTACACCTTC,CASSTQGDQTYGYTF
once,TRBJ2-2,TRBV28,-,TGTGCCAGCATAGAACAGACCACCGGGGAGCTGTTTTTT,CASIEQTTGELFF
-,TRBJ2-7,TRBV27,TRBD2,TGTGCCAGCAGTTTGACGGGACTAGCGAGAAATTTGGTCTACGAGCAGTACTTC,CASSLTGLARNLVYEQYF
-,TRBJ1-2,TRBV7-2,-,TGTGCCAGCAGCTTAGGCTTGCAGGGAGGTGGCTACACCTTC,CASSLGLQGGGYTF
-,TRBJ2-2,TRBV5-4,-,TGTGCCAGCAGCTCCACCCCCGGGGAGCTGTTTTTT,CASSSTPGELFF
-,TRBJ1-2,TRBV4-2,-,TGTGCCAGCAGCCAAGATTTAAGACTTAGAAGCTTC,CASSQDLRLRSF
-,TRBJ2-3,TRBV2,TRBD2,TGTGCCAGCACCGAGAGAAGACTAGCGGTTAGCACAGATACGCAGTATTTT,CASTERRLAVSTDTQYF
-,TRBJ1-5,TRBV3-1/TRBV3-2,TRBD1,TGTGCCAGCAGCCGCGGACAGGGTTGGTGGCCCCAGCATTTT,CASSRGQGWWPQHF
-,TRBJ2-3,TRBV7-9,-,TGTGCCAGCAGGACTCCGCCCCCCGACTTTCGCTCCGCGGGAGATACGCAGTATTTT,CASRTPPPDFRSAGDTQYF
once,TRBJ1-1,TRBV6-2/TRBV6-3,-,TGTGCCAGCAGTTACCTCGGGGGAAACACTGAAGCTTTCTTT,CASSYLGGNTEAFF
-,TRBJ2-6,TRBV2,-,TGTGCCGGCAAGCTTCGAGGGTCTGGGGCCAACGTCCTGACTTTC,CAGKLRGSGANVLTF
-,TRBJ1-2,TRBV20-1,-,TGCAGTGCTAAACGGGGTCGGGGCTACACCTTC,CSAKRGRGYTF
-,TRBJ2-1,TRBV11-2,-,TGTGCCAGCAGCCGGGACACGTACAATGAGCAGTTCTTC,CASSRDTYNEQFF
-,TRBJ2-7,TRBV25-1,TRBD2,TGTGCCAGCAGTGCCCCGGAGGCTAGCGGCCTCTACGAGCAGTACTTC,CASSAPEASGLYEQYF
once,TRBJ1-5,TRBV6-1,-,TGTGCCAGCAGTGAACAGGCAGAACAGCCCCAGCATTTT,CASSEQAEQPQHF
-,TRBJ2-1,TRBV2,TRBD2,TGTGCCAGCAGAGGACTAGCGGGAGGTAATGAGCAGTTCTTC,CASRGLAGGNEQFF
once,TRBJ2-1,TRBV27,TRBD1,TGTGCCAGCAGTTTAAGGGGACAGCTCAATGAGCAGTTCTTC,CASSLRGQLNEQFF
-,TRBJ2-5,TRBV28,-,TGTGCCAGCAGTACAAGTGGACAAGAGACCCAGTACTTC,CASSTSGQETQYF
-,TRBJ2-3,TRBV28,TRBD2,TGTGCCACCGTAGCGGGGCGCACAGATACGCAGTATTTT,CATVAGRTDTQYF
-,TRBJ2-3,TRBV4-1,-,TGCGCCAGCAGCCAAACTGTTCGGAACACAGATACGCAGTATTTT,CASSQTVRNTDTQYF
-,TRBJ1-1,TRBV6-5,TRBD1,TGTGCCAGCAGTAGATACGGGGACAGGGGGGCAACTTTCTTT,CASSRYGDRGATFF
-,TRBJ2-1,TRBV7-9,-,TGTGCCAGCAGCTTAAAAGTCCCCTCCTACAATGAGCAGTTCTTC,CASSLKVPSYNEQFF
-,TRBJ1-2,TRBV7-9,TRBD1,TGTGCCAGCAGCACCGGGACAGGGGACTTAGGAGGCTACACCTTC,CASSTGTGDLGGYTF
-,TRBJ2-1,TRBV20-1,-,TGCAGTGCTAGTGACTACTCCCCCTCTCCCTACAATGAGCAGTTCTTC,CSASDYSPSPYNEQFF
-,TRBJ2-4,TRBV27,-,TGTGCCAGCAGTTTACGGGGGTGGGGAAACATTCAGTACTTC,CASSLRGWGNIQYF
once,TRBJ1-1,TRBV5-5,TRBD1,TGTGCCAGCAGCGTTTTAACGACAGGGGGCCTTTCGGCTTTCTTT,CASSVLTTGGLSAFF
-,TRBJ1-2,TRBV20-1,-,TGCAGTGCTAGTCCCACGATCTATGGCTACACCTTC,CSASPTIYGYTF
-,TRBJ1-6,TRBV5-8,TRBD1,TGTGCCAGCAGCTTGGCCCGGGACAGCCATTCACCCCTCCACTTT,CASSLARDSHSPLHF
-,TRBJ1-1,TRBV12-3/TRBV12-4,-,TGTGCCAGCAGTTTGTCGGCGAACACTGAAGCTTTCTTT,CASSLSANTEAFF
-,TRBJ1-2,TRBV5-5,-,TGTGCCAGCAGCCCACAAAGTCGGGGTGACTATGGCTACACCTTC,CASSPQSRGDYGYTF
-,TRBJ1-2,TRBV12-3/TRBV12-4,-,TGTGCCACCCTGGAGGGGGAGAACTATGGCTACACCTTC,CATLEGENYGYTF
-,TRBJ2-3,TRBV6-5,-,TGTGCCAGCAGTTGGGCTGGGGGAGAGGGCACAGATACGCAGTATTTT,CASSWAGGEGTDTQYF
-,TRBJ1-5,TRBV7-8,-,TGTGCCAGCAGCCCACGAAGGGACGGGTATAGCAATCAGCCCCAGCATTTT,CASSPRRDGYSNQPQHF
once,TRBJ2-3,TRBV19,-,TGTGCCAGTAGTCCGCTGGGGAGCTACACAGATACGCAGTATTTT,CASSPLGSYTDTQYF
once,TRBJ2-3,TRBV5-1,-,TGCGCCAGCAGCTTGGGAGCGACCAGCACAGATACGCAGTATTTT,CASSLGATSTDTQYF
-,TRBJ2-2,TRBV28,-,TGTGCCAGCAGTTTCCCGGGGCAGGGGCCGAACACCGGGGAGCTGTTTTTT,CASSFPGQGPNTGELFF